This T cell receptor (beta chain) stems from a study of blood T cells in healthy people across ages. Looking at the study overall: With template switching, about one barcoded beta molecule was captured per two T cells.

Findings of the study overall: PBMC samples, being unsorted, prevented any conclusive comparison of naive and antigen-experienced cells.

All donors came from Russia, were Caucasian and healthy, and spanned ages roughly 6 to 95. Each sample yielded at least 6 million isolated PBMCs. Alongside a J-beta primer mix, a sample-barcoded 5' primer served in a second PCR lasting about 7 to 11 cycles. Each CDR3 protein gets one entry after TCRdb re-called the 5' RACE reads with MiXCR. This sample has roughly 1,800,000 distinct CDR3 sequences, with just under 50% found just once. The sample holds a few counts of this clonotype. Its specificity is not known. This clonotype originated in a woman between 40 and 55 years old in good health. The sample comprised blood.

The CDR3 is CASSSPGDRGNEQFF. In nucleotides, the CDR3 is TGTGCCAGCAGCTCCCCAGGGGACAGGGGGAATGAGCAGTTCTTC. The genes are TRBV9 and TRBJ2-1; TRBD1 aligns across 11 bases. With 4 bases clipped from V and 7 bases from J, the junction kept 7 bases outside the gene matches. The CDR3 runs to 15 residues. Germline-derived CDR1 and CDR2 are SGDLS and YYNGEE.